This TCR beta chain was retrieved from a study of T cell repertoires in cytomegalovirus infection. About the study: Through public TCR beta signatures, both CMV infection and matching HLA type were indicated.

The germline CDR1 and CDR2 sequences are MGHRA and YSYEKL. This CDR3 has 19 amino acids. Trimming stripped 0 bases from V and 3 bases from J, with 21 bases between. TCRdb ran MiXCR on the reads and lists one entry per CDR3 protein. The sample holds about 350,000 distinct CDR3 sequences; about a third are singletons and the top ten take about 13%. To note about this clonotype: What it binds is not known.

Broader study findings: HLA-C-restricted CMV-specific TCR beta clonotypes prevailed in the ex vivo response.

J is TRBJ1-3 and V is TRBV4-1; perhaps TRBD1 as D (5 bases). Sample: cultured PBMCs, taken from culture after CMV antigen stimulation. This TCR was sampled from a human donor in good health (CMV status not recorded). Some clones in this sample may be carry-over from other donors' samples. The CDR3 DNA sequence: TGCGCCAGCAGCCAAGAGGTGGGCAGGGTACTCAACCGTGGAAACACCATATATTTT. Protein sequence: CASSQEVGRVLNRGNTIYF.